This T cell receptor beta chain is drawn from a study of blood T cell repertoires in COVID-19. Study as a whole: COVID-19 samples from acute and convalescent phases originated in the United States, Italy and Spain. PBMCs, B-cell-depleted T cells, or T cells were the source of the cDNA or gDNA that made up the material.

Original handling: From reference gene primer amplification, estimates of nucleated cell counts were derived. Repertoires were generated with immunoSEQ multiplex PCR, while TCRdb's copy carries only in-frame clones and drops some. The DNA was the basis for D and trimming; V, J and clone size are from that table. The data hold some 69,000 clones, with 82% observed a single time. What was sequenced was peripheral blood. The clonotype originates from a woman aged 60 to 75 with acute or convalescent COVID-19.

This CDR3 is CASSLTPGQGNYGYTF. CDR3 nucleotide sequence: TGTGCCAGTAGCCTAACCCCGGGACAGGGGAACTATGGCTACACCTTC. The rearrangement links TRBV19 to TRBJ1-2, with 10 bases that match TRBD1. Losses at the gene ends were 6 bases for V and 2 bases for J; bases not matched to a gene: 9. Per germline, CDR1 LNHDA and CDR2 SQIVND (reference sequence). CDR3 size: 16 residues.